This is a list of T cell receptor beta chains from one sample in a study of graft-versus-host responses after intestinal transplantation. TCRdb keeps only in-frame clones here, not all; method: immunoSEQ multiplex PCR. The sample lists 80,000 to 95,000 clones; roughly 91% were seen once. The antigens of these receptors remain unknown. The starting material was unstimulated CD8+ T cells sorted from spleen or lymph node cells, obtained before intestinal transplant. The receptors were gathered from a human donor who received an intestinal transplant. Each CDR3 is given with its conserved first and last residue. Fields, in order: J gene, clone size, D gene, CDR3 length, V gene, CDR3 protein, CDR3 DNA. A D gene is named only where the DNA matches it firmly. Only part of the rows carry a size: once, few, many, or a class if the clone is expanded.

TRBJ1-4	NA	TRBD1	15	TRBV9	CASSETGTANEKLFF	TGTGCCAGCAGCGAGACAGGGACGGCTAATGAAAAACTGTTTTTT
TRBJ2-3	NA	TRBD1	16	TRBV4-3	CASSQDWDSFTDTQYF	TGCGCCAGCAGCCAAGATTGGGACAGTTTCACAGATACGCAGTATTTT
TRBJ2-1	once	TRBD1	14	TRBV29-1	CSVDSGQTFNEQFF	TGCAGCGTTGATTCGGGACAGACCTTCAATGAGCAGTTCTTC
TRBJ1-5	NA	NA	16	TRBV21-1	CASSTSRTRPNQPQHF	TGTGCCAGCAGCACTTCGCGAACCAGGCCCAATCAGCCCCAGCATTTT
TRBJ1-1	NA	NA	15	TRBV5-1	CASSPGQIMNTEAFF	TGCGCCAGCAGCCCCGGACAGATCATGAACACTGAAGCTTTCTTT
TRBJ2-7	NA	TRBD2	17	TRBV7-9	CASSSNVLAGGHYEQYF	TGTGCCAGCAGTTCGAACGTCTTAGCGGGGGGACACTACGAGCAGTACTTC
TRBJ1-5	NA	NA	13	TRBV15	CATSREGVQPQHF	TGTGCCACCAGCAGAGAGGGCGTCCAGCCCCAGCATTTT
TRBJ2-1	NA	TRBD2	16	TRBV4-1	CASSQVAGEAYNEQFF	TGCGCCAGCAGCCAGGTAGCGGGGGAAGCCTACAATGAGCAGTTCTTC
TRBJ2-7	NA	NA	15	TRBV27	CASSFSSSSSYEQYF	TGTGCCAGCAGTTTCTCTAGCAGCAGCTCCTACGAGCAGTACTTC
TRBJ2-1	once	TRBD1	17	TRBV7-2	CASSERGQGRGYNEQFF	TGTGCCAGCAGCGAGAGGGGACAGGGGAGGGGTTACAATGAGCAGTTCTTC
TRBJ2-1	NA	TRBD1	15	TRBV7-2	CASSYSGTGYNEQFF	TGTGCCAGCAGCTACTCCGGGACAGGTTACAATGAGCAGTTCTTC
TRBJ1-2	NA	TRBD1	15	TRBV7-9	CASSSDRATNYGYTF	TGTGCCAGCAGCTCGGACAGGGCGACGAACTATGGCTACACCTTC
TRBJ2-1	NA	NA	15	TRBV19	CASSIGQGGGNEQFF	TGTGCCAGTAGTATAGGACAGGGAGGCGGGAATGAGCAGTTCTTC
TRBJ2-5	NA	NA	16	TRBV7-2	CASSPYPMENQETQYF	TGTGCCAGCAGCCCCTACCCAATGGAGAACCAAGAGACCCAGTACTTC
TRBJ2-2	NA	NA	14	TRBV19	CASSIKPGTGELFF	TGTGCCAGTAGTATAAAACCGGGAACCGGGGAGCTGTTTTTT
TRBJ2-7	NA	NA	15	TRBV4-3	CASSQVLDSAYEQYF	TGCGCCAGCAGCCAAGTCTTGGACAGTGCTTACGAGCAGTACTTC